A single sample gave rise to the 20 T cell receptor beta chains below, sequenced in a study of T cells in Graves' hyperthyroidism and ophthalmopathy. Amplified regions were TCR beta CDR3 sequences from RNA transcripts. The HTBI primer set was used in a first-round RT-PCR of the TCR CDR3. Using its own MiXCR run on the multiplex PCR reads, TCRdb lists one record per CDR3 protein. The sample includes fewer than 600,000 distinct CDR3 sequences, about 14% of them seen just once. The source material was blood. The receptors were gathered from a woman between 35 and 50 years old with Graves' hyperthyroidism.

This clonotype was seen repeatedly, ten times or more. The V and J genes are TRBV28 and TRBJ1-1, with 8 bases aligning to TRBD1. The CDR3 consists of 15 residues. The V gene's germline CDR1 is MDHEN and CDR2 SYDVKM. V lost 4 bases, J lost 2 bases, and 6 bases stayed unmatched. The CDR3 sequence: CASSSADRGNTEAFF. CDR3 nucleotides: TGTGCCAGCAGTTCCGCCGACAGGGGTAACACTGAAGCTTTCTTT.

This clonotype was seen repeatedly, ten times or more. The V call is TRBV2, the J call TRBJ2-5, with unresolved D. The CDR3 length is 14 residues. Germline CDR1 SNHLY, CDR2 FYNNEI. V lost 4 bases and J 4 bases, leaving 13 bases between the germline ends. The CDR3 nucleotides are TGTGCCAGCAGTGGGCAAGGGAAGAGAGAGACCCAGTACTTC. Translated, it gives CASSGQGKRETQYF.

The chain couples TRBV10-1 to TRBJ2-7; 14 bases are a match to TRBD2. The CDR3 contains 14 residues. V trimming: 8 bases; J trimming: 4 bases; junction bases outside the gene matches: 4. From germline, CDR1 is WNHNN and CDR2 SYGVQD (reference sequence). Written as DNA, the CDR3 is TGCGCCAGCGGGACTAGCGGGAGCCAGTACGAGCAGTACTTC. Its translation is CASGTSGSQYEQYF.

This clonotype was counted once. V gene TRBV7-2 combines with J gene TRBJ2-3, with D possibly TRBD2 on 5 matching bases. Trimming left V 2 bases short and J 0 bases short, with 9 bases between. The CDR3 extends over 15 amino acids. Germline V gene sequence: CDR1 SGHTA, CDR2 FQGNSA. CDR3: CASSLQRLSTDTQYF. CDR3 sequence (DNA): TGTGCCAGCAGCTTACAGCGGCTAAGCACAGATACGCAGTATTTT.

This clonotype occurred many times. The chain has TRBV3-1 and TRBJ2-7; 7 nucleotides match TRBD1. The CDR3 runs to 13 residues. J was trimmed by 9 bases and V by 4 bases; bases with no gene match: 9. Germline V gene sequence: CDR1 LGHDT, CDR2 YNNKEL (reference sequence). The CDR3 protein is CASSPGTVSGQYF. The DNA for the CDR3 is TGTGCCAGCAGCCCGGGGACAGTCAGCGGGCAGTACTTC.

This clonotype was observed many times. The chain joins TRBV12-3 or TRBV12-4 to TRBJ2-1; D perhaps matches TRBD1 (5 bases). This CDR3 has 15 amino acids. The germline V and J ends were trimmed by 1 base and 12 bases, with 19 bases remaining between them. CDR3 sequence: CASSLDPGWVVGQFF. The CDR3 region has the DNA TGTGCCAGCAGTTTAGATCCAGGGTGGGTTGTTGGGCAGTTCTTC.

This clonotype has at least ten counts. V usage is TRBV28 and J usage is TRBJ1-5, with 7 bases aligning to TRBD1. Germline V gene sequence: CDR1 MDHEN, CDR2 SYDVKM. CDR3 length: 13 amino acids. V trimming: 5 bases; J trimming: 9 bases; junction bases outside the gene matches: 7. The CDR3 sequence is CASSKGQFRPQHF. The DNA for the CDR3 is TGTGCCAGCAGTAAGGGACAGTTTAGGCCCCAGCATTTT.

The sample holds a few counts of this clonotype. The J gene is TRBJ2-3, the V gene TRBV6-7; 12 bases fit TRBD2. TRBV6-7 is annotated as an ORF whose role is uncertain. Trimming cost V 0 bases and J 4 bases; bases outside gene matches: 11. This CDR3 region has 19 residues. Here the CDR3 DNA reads TGTGCCAGCAGTTACTCGAACCCAGATACTAGCGGGAGGCCAGATACGCAGTATTTT. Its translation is CASSYSNPDTSGRPDTQYF.

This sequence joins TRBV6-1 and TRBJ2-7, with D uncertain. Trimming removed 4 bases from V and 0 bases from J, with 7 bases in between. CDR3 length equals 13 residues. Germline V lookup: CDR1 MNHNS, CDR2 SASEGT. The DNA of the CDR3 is TGTGCCAGCAGTGTATCCATCTCCTACGAGCAGTACTTC. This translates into CASSVSISYEQYF.

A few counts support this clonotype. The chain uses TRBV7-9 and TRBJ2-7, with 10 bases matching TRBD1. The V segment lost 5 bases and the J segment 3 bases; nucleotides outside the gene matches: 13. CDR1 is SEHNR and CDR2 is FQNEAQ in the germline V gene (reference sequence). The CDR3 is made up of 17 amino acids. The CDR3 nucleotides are TGTGCCAGCAGCCCGAGAAAGGACAGGGGGAAGTACTACGAGCAGTACTTC. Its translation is CASSPRKDRGKYYEQYF.

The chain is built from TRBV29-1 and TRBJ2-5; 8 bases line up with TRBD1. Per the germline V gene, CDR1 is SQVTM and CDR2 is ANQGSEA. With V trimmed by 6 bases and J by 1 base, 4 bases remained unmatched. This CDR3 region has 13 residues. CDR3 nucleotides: TGCAGCGTCTACGGGACAGGCCAAGAGACCCAGTACTTC. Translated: CSVYGTGQETQYF.

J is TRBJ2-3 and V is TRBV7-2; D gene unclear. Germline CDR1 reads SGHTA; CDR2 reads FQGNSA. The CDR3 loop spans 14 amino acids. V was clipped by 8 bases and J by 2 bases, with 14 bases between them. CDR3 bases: TGTGCCAGCTCACCAGACTCACCCACAGATACGCAGTATTTT. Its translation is CASSPDSPTDTQYF.

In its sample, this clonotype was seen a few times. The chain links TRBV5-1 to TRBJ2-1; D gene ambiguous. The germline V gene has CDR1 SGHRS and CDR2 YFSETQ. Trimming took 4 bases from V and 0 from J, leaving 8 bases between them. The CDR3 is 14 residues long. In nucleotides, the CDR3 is TGCGCCAGCAGCATTGCCCTCTCCTACAATGAGCAGTTCTTC. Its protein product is CASSIALSYNEQFF.

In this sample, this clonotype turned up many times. The CDR3 region is CASSFTVPGEQYF. The CDR3 region has the DNA TGTGCCAGCAGTTTTACAGTCCCTGGCGAGCAGTACTTC. The chain carries TRBV28 and TRBJ2-7; D gene ambiguous. Trimming cost V 3 bases and J 6 bases, with 12 bases left between them. In germline, CDR1 is MDHEN, CDR2 SYDVKM. This CDR3 has 13 amino acids.

CDR3 coding DNA: TGCAGTGCTAAAGGCTCCTACGAGCAGTACTTC. Amino acids: CSAKGSYEQYF. The gene calls are TRBV20-1 and TRBJ2-7; no reliable D call. The V gene lost 4 bases and the J gene lost 0 bases, with 4 bases spanning the gap. The CDR3 is 11 amino acids. The germline V gene has CDR1 DFQATT and CDR2 SNEGSKA (reference sequence).

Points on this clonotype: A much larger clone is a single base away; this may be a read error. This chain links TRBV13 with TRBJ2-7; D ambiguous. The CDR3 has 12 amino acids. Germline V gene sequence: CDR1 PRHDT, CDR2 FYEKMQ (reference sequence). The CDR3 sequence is CASGLRYGEQYF. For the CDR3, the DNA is TGTGCCAGCGGCTTAAGGTATGGCGAGCAGTACTTC.

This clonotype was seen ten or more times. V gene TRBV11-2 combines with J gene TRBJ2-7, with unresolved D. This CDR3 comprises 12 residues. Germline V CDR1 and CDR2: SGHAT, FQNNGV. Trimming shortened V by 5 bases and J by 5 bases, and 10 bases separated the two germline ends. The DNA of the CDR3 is TGTGCCAGCAGCCTGCCTGTGCACGAGCAGTACTTC. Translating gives CASSLPVHEQYF.

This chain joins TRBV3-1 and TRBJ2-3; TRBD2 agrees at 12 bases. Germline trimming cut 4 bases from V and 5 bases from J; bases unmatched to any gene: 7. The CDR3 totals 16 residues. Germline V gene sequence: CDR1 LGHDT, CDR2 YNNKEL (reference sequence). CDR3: CASSLLSSGRVDTQYF. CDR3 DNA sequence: TGTGCCAGCAGCCTATTGTCTAGCGGGAGGGTAGATACGCAGTATTTT.

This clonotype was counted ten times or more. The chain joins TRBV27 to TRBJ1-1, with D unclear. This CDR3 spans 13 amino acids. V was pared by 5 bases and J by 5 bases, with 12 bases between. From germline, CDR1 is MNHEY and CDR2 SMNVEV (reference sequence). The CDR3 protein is CASSLFSVTEAFF. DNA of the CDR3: TGTGCCAGCAGTCTTTTTAGTGTAACTGAAGCTTTCTTT.

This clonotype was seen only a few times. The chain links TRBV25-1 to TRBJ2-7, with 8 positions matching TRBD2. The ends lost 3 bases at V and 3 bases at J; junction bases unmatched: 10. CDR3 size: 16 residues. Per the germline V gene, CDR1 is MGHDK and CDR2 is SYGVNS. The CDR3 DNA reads TGTGCCAGCAGTGACGATAGCGGGATAACGCTCTACGAGCAGTACTTC. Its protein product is CASSDDSGITLYEQYF.